Listed below are T cell receptor beta chains from one sample, sequenced in a study of T cells in Graves' hyperthyroidism and ophthalmopathy. Each CDR3 protein gets one entry after TCRdb re-called the multiplex PCR reads with MiXCR. The sample carries 300,000 or so distinct CDR3 sequences, around 15% recorded once. Input material: blood. The origin of the receptors is an older woman with Graves' ophthalmopathy. The CDR3 runs from the conserved cysteine through the conserved F or W. D genes are given only for firm matches. Expanded clones get a size class; other rows say once, few or many, or leave the size out.

J: TRBJ2-3; D: -; V: TRBV9; size: many; CDR3: CASSAGTRRTDTQYF; DNA: TGTGCCAGCAGCGCCGGGACCCGCAGGACAGATACGCAGTATTTT
J: TRBJ2-7; D: TRBD1; V: TRBV11-2; size: once; CDR3: CASSLGQGVDYEQYF; DNA: TGTGCCAGCAGCTTGGGACAGGGGGTGGACTACGAGCAGTACTTC
J: TRBJ1-1; D: TRBD1; V: TRBV16; size: many; CDR3: CASSQGQGVVNTEAFF; DNA: TGTGCCAGCAGCCAGGGACAGGGCGTCGTGAACACTGAAGCTTTCTTT
J: TRBJ2-3; D: TRBD2; V: TRBV4-2; size: many; CDR3: CASSQNGGAEDTQYF; DNA: TGTGCCAGCAGCCAAAACGGGGGGGCTGAGGATACGCAGTATTTT
J: TRBJ2-3; D: -; V: TRBV20-1; size: many; CDR3: CSARAASGGTDTQYF; DNA: TGCAGTGCTAGAGCAGCATCAGGGGGCACAGATACGCAGTATTTT
J: TRBJ2-5; D: TRBD2; V: TRBV20-1; size: many; CDR3: CSVAGYQETQYF; DNA: TGCAGTGTAGCGGGGTACCAAGAGACCCAGTACTTC
J: TRBJ2-3; D: TRBD1; V: TRBV6-1; size: many; CDR3: CASSPGTGTDTQYF; DNA: TGTGCCAGCAGTCCCGGGACAGGGACAGATACGCAGTATTTT
J: TRBJ2-3; D: -; V: TRBV18; size: -; CDR3: CASSLYDSTDTQYF; DNA: TGTGCCAGCTCACTATATGACAGCACAGATACGCAGTATTTT
J: TRBJ1-6; D: -; V: TRBV28; size: many; CDR3: CASRQGLERNSPLHF; DNA: TGTGCCAGCAGGCAAGGCCTCGAGAGGAATTCACCCCTCCACTTT
J: TRBJ1-2; D: TRBD1; V: TRBV29-1; size: many; CDR3: CSVGGQGYGYTF; DNA: TGCAGCGTTGGAGGACAGGGCTATGGCTACACCTTC
J: TRBJ1-1; D: -; V: TRBV7-3; size: many; CDR3: CASSMLGAGKTEAFF; DNA: TGTGCCAGCAGCATGTTGGGGGCAGGGAAAACTGAAGCTTTCTTT
J: TRBJ2-2; D: -; V: TRBV12-3/TRBV12-4; size: many; CDR3: CASSANTGELFF; DNA: TGTGCCAGCAGTGCAAACACCGGGGAGCTGTTTTTT
J: TRBJ1-2; D: TRBD1; V: TRBV6-1; size: few; CDR3: CAVGTGSGYTF; DNA: TGTGCCGTCGGGACAGGGAGTGGCTACACCTTC
J: TRBJ2-1; D: TRBD2; V: TRBV20-1; size: many; CDR3: CSASILAGGRSEQFF; DNA: TGCAGTGCTAGTATCCTAGCGGGGGGGCGGAGTGAGCAGTTCTTC
J: TRBJ2-3; D: TRBD2; V: TRBV28; size: many; CDR3: CASTPLSGSLQAGQDTQYF; DNA: TGTGCCAGCACCCCTCTTAGCGGGAGCCTCCAGGCGGGCCAAGATACGCAGTATTTT
J: TRBJ1-5; D: -; V: TRBV12-3/TRBV12-4; size: many; CDR3: CASSFYGGRDQPQHF; DNA: TGTGCCAGCAGTTTTTACGGGGGCAGGGACCAGCCCCAGCATTTT
J: TRBJ1-4; D: TRBD1; V: TRBV28; size: -; CDR3: CASSFNPGQGFEKLFF; DNA: TGTGCCAGCAGTTTTAACCCGGGACAGGGGTTTGAAAAACTGTTTTTT
J: TRBJ2-1; D: -; V: TRBV7-9; size: many; CDR3: CASSFLAFNEQFF; DNA: TGTGCCAGCAGCTTTCTAGCGTTCAATGAGCAGTTCTTC
J: TRBJ1-5; D: -; V: TRBV7-2; size: many; CDR3: CASSLSGTQPQHF; DNA: TGTGCCAGCAGCTTATCAGGGACTCAGCCCCAGCATTTT
J: TRBJ2-3; D: TRBD2; V: TRBV4-3; size: -; CDR3: CASSQEEGLAGGRGTDTQYF; DNA: TGCGCCAGCAGCCAAGAAGAGGGACTGGCGGGAGGGCGTGGCACAGATACGCAGTATTTT
J: TRBJ2-6; D: TRBD2; V: TRBV27; size: few; CDR3: CASSLRTSGSGANVLTF; DNA: TGTGCCAGCAGTTTACGGACTAGCGGTTCTGGGGCCAACGTCCTGACTTTC
J: TRBJ2-7; D: -; V: TRBV20-1; size: many; CDR3: CSARDWGSGSYEQYF; DNA: TGCAGTGCTAGAGATTGGGGTAGCGGCTCCTACGAGCAGTACTTC
J: TRBJ1-3; D: -; V: TRBV6-1; size: -; CDR3: CASSPTVSSGNTIYF; DNA: TGTGCCAGCAGCCCCACTGTTTCCTCTGGAAACACCATATATTTT
J: TRBJ1-6; D: TRBD1; V: TRBV7-2; size: many; CDR3: CASSRGTGGSPLHF; DNA: TGTGCCAGCAGCCGGGGGACAGGCGGCTCACCCCTCCACTTT
J: TRBJ2-3; D: TRBD1; V: TRBV12-3/TRBV12-4; size: few; CDR3: CASSETGNPVYTQYF; DNA: TGTGCCAGCAGTGAGACAGGGAACCCGGTATATACGCAGTATTTT
J: TRBJ2-5; D: -; V: TRBV20-1; size: -; CDR3: CGARGLLGYETQYF; DNA: TGCGGTGCTAGGGGTCTCCTAGGGTACGAGACCCAGTACTTC
J: TRBJ2-5; D: TRBD1; V: TRBV6-2/TRBV6-3; size: many; CDR3: CASSPRQGLGETQYF; DNA: TGTGCCAGCAGTCCCAGACAGGGTTTGGGAGAGACCCAGTACTTC
J: TRBJ2-7; D: -; V: TRBV12-3/TRBV12-4; size: -; CDR3: CASSTVPSGEQYF; DNA: TGTGCCAGCAGCACGGTCCCGTCGGGCGAGCAGTACTTC
J: TRBJ2-7; D: -; V: TRBV29-1; size: -; CDR3: CSVQENYEQYF; DNA: TGCAGCGTCCAGGAAAACTACGAGCAGTACTTC
J: TRBJ1-1; D: -; V: TRBV20-1; size: -; CDR3: CSATGWGNRSSEAFF; DNA: TGCAGCGCAACAGGGTGGGGTAATAGGTCCTCTGAAGCTTTCTTT
J: TRBJ1-5; D: TRBD1; V: TRBV18; size: many; CDR3: CASSPETGRMWPQHF; DNA: TGTGCCAGCTCACCGGAGACAGGGAGGATGTGGCCCCAGCATTTT
J: TRBJ1-6; D: TRBD1; V: TRBV28; size: many; CDR3: CASSSPSGGRNSPLHF; DNA: TGTGCCAGCAGTTCCCCTTCAGGGGGTAGGAATTCACCCCTCCACTTT
J: TRBJ2-2; D: TRBD1; V: TRBV7-9; size: -; CDR3: CASSQGQGEGTGELFF; DNA: TGTGCCAGCAGCCAGGGACAGGGTGAAGGGACCGGGGAGCTGTTTTTT
J: TRBJ2-7; D: TRBD1; V: TRBV6-1; size: few; CDR3: CASSPYPGQGVYEQYF; DNA: TGTGCCAGCAGCCCGTACCCGGGACAGGGCGTCTACGAGCAGTACTTC
J: TRBJ1-2; D: -; V: TRBV15; size: few; CDR3: CATSRDYQGYGYTF; DNA: TGTGCCACCAGCAGAGATTATCAGGGTTATGGCTACACCTTC
J: TRBJ1-5; D: TRBD1; V: TRBV10-2; size: -; CDR3: CASSDLDRFNQPQHF; DNA: TGCGCCAGCAGCGACCTGGACAGGTTCAATCAGCCCCAGCATTTT
J: TRBJ1-5; D: -; V: TRBV18; size: many; CDR3: CASSPTHDSNQPQHF; DNA: TGTGCCAGCTCACCTACACACGATAGCAATCAGCCCCAGCATTTT
J: TRBJ2-3; D: -; V: TRBV2; size: -; CDR3: CASSWGDTDTQYF; DNA: TGTGCCAGCAGCTGGGGGGATACAGATACGCAGTATTTT
J: TRBJ2-3; D: -; V: TRBV7-2; size: many; CDR3: CASSRNAGRGRTSTDTQYF; DNA: TGTGCCAGCAGTCGAAACGCGGGGCGTGGACGGACTAGCACAGATACGCAGTATTTT
J: TRBJ1-6; D: TRBD1; V: TRBV11-2; size: many; CDR3: CASSSRTRDRVDNSPLHF; DNA: TGTGCCAGCAGCTCTCGAACCCGGGACAGGGTGGACAATTCACCCCTCCACTTT
J: TRBJ2-3; D: -; V: TRBV5-1; size: many; CDR3: CASSAYGTDSTDTQYF; DNA: TGCGCCAGCAGCGCGTACGGGACGGACAGCACAGATACGCAGTATTTT
J: TRBJ1-1; D: -; V: TRBV6-2/TRBV6-3; size: many; CDR3: CASSPDTITEAFF; DNA: TGTGCCAGCAGCCCCGACACGATCACTGAAGCTTTCTTT
J: TRBJ2-3; D: -; V: TRBV7-9; size: many; CDR3: CASSLGGSEDTQYF; DNA: TGTGCCAGCAGCTTAGGAGGGAGCGAAGATACGCAGTATTTT
J: TRBJ1-2; D: TRBD1; V: TRBV9; size: many; CDR3: CASSAYQGEGYTF; DNA: TGTGCCAGCAGCGCCTATCAGGGGGAAGGCTACACCTTC
J: TRBJ2-7; D: -; V: TRBV28; size: many; CDR3: CASSRYEQYF; DNA: TGTGCCAGCAGTCGTTACGAGCAGTACTTC
J: TRBJ2-1; D: -; V: TRBV19; size: few; CDR3: CASKERSHYNEQFF; DNA: TGTGCCAGTAAGGAGCGGAGCCACTACAATGAGCAGTTCTTC
J: TRBJ1-5; D: -; V: TRBV15; size: few; CDR3: CAIDSPGRINQPQHF; DNA: TGTGCCATAGATTCACCAGGGAGGATCAATCAGCCCCAGCATTTT
J: TRBJ2-2; D: -; V: TRBV24-1; size: few; CDR3: CATSDLGGGGELFF; DNA: TGTGCCACCAGTGATTTGGGAGGTGGCGGGGAGCTGTTTTTT
J: TRBJ1-1; D: TRBD1; V: TRBV10-1; size: -; CDR3: CASRAGQGDTEAFF; DNA: TGCGCCAGCAGAGCGGGACAGGGGGACACTGAAGCTTTCTTT
J: TRBJ2-3; D: -; V: TRBV20-1; size: -; CDR3: CSARHRATWADTQYF; DNA: TGCAGTGCTAGACACCGGGCCACCTGGGCCGATACGCAGTATTTT
J: TRBJ2-3; D: -; V: TRBV7-8; size: many; CDR3: CASSFGYTDTQYF; DNA: TGTGCCAGCAGCTTCGGGTACACAGATACGCAGTATTTT
J: TRBJ1-2; D: -; V: TRBV20-1; size: -; CDR3: CSANRPSLYGYTF; DNA: TGCAGTGCTAATCGGCCCTCTTTATATGGCTACACCTTC
J: TRBJ1-2; D: -; V: TRBV3-1; size: few; CDR3: CASSQLDGYTF; DNA: TGTGCCAGCAGCCAACTAGACGGCTACACCTTC